The 14 T cell receptor beta chains listed next were all sequenced from one sample in a study of CD8 T cells in ankylosing spondylitis (dated by TCRdb to about 2017). The library was built by means of 5' RACE. TCRdb records Illumina HiSeq 2500 as the sequencer. TCRdb took the public reads, trimmed them with fastp at Q25, ran MiXCR for clone calling and kept in-frame beta chains. Every distinct CDR3 protein forms one entry, paired with its most common genes and DNA. This sample has 250,000 to 300,000 distinct CDR3 sequences in its table, and around 20% of those were observed once. About 8.2% of the sample rests with the top ten. Input material: blood, either unsorted or a sorted T cell fraction (not recorded which). The source of these receptors is a male donor with ankylosing spondylitis or in good health (not recorded which).

This clonotype came up many times. This chain uses TRBV20-1 with TRBJ1-4; possible D gene TRBD1, 6 bases. The germline V gene has CDR1 DFQATT and CDR2 SNEGSKA (reference sequence). V lost 3 bases and J lost 5, with 22 bases in between. The CDR3 runs 17 residues. CDR3 sequence (DNA): TGCAGTGCTAGTACCCCACTTCTGACAGGAGGAAATGAAAAACTGTTTTTT. Its translation is CSASTPLLTGGNEKLFF.

In this sample, this clonotype turned up a few times. V is TRBV7-2 and J is TRBJ1-5; D gene uncertain. This CDR3 is 14 amino acids long. V lost 1 base and J 9 bases, leaving 13 bases between the germline ends. CDR1 is SGHTA and CDR2 is FQGNSA in the germline V gene. The CDR3 DNA is TGTGCCAGCAGCTTAGAAAGGCAAGACACGCCCCAGCATTTT. Translated: CASSLERQDTPQHF.

The chain recombines TRBV28 with TRBJ1-5, with 9 bases that match TRBD1. The CDR3 loop spans 15 amino acids. Unmatched junction bases numbered 6, after V lost 5 bases and J lost 4 bases. Germline V lookup: CDR1 MDHEN, CDR2 SYDVKM. The CDR3 DNA follows: TGTGCCAGCAGTCGAGGACAGGGGAATAATCAGCCCCAGCATTTT. Translation gives CASSRGQGNNQPQHF.

This clonotype was seen many times. The chain carries TRBV15 and TRBJ1-4, with 8 bases matching TRBD1. The CDR3 sequence is 16 residues long. The J segment lost 0 bases and the V segment lost 1 base, leaving 1 base of the junction unmatched. Germline loops: CDR1 LNHNV, CDR2 YYDKDF (reference sequence). CDR3 nucleotides: TGTGCCACCAGCAGAGCAGGGGGCGCAACTAATGAAAAACTGTTTTTT. It codes for CATSRAGGATNEKLFF.

Only a few counts were recorded for this clonotype. The CDR3, as DNA: TGTGCCAGCATGGACAGACCCTACAATGAGCAGTTCTTC. Its protein is CASMDRPYNEQFF. V usage is TRBV28 and J usage is TRBJ2-1, with a possible D match to TRBD1 (6 bases). CDR3 length: 13 residues. Trimming pared 7 bases from V and 2 bases from J, leaving 9 bases between. CDR1 is MDHEN and CDR2 is SYDVKM in the germline V gene.

There are a few counts of this clonotype. V usage is TRBV9 and J usage is TRBJ1-2; D gene uncertain. Germline V lookup: CDR1 SGDLS, CDR2 YYNGEE. The ends were cut back, 0 bases at V and 6 bases at J, with 18 bases in the middle. The CDR3 has 16 amino acids. CDR3 DNA sequence: TGTGCCAGCAGCGTAGGAACGGTTGCCGCAAAGGATGGCTACACCTTC. Amino acids: CASSVGTVAAKDGYTF.

This rearrangement joins TRBV5-1 to TRBJ2-1; 10 nucleotides match TRBD2. With 4 bases clipped from V and 6 bases from J, the junction kept 4 bases outside the gene matches. Germline V CDR1 and CDR2: SGHRS, YFSETQ. The CDR3 totals 14 residues. CDR3 sequence reads: CASSPGTSVNEQFF. CDR3 nucleotide sequence: TGCGCCAGCAGCCCCGGGACTAGCGTCAATGAGCAGTTCTTC.

The rearrangement joins TRBV4-1 to TRBJ2-1; the D is unclear. CDR1 and CDR2 (germline): MGHRA, YSYEKL. The CDR3 runs 17 residues. The V gene lost 1 base and the J gene lost 0 bases, with 13 bases spanning the gap. CDR3 sequence: CASSQGTEIFSYNEQFF. In nucleotides, the CDR3 is TGCGCCAGCAGCCAAGGAACGGAGATATTCTCCTACAATGAGCAGTTCTTC.

V is TRBV20-1 and J is TRBJ2-5, with D tentatively TRBD1 (6 bases). Germline CDR1 is DFQATT and CDR2 is SNEGSKA (reference sequence). The V end was cut by 3 bases, the J end by 4 bases, with 15 bases between. The CDR3 is made up of 14 amino acids. CDR3 in amino acids: CSASSGAVGETQYF. CDR3 nucleotides: TGCAGTGCTAGTTCAGGGGCGGTTGGAGAGACCCAGTACTTC.

A few counts support this clonotype. The CDR3 loop is CASSQDPLTSWVMDTGELFF. CDR3 DNA: TGTGCCAGCAGCCAAGACCCCTTGACTAGCTGGGTGATGGACACCGGGGAGCTGTTTTTT. The chain recombines TRBV4-2 with TRBJ2-2, with TRBD2 matching 7 bases. The V gene's germline CDR1 is LGHNA and CDR2 YNFKEQ. V was clipped by 0 bases and J by 3 bases; unmatched bases: 16. This CDR3 comprises 20 residues.

This clonotype was detected only a few times. This chain uses TRBV11-1 with TRBJ2-1; D may be TRBD1 or TRBD2 (5 bases each). V dropped 5 bases and J dropped 5 bases, with 16 bases sitting between them. This CDR3 is built from 15 residues. The germline V gene encodes CDR1 SGHAT and CDR2 FQDESV (reference sequence). DNA of the CDR3: TGTGCCAGCAGCATCGGGACCCCAAGACACAATGAGCAGTTCTTC. Encoded protein: CASSIGTPRHNEQFF.

J is TRBJ2-1 and V is TRBV20-1; D might be TRBD1 (5 bases). CDR1 is DFQATT and CDR2 is SNEGSKA in the germline V gene (reference sequence). This CDR3 region has 11 residues. Trimming stripped 8 bases from V and 7 bases from J, with 12 bases between. The CDR3 coding sequence is TGCAGTACCAGGGCCGCTAATGAGCAGTTCTTC. It codes for CSTRAANEQFF.

This clonotype was picked up many times. The rearrangement uses TRBV5-1 and TRBJ2-2; tentatively, D is TRBD2 (7 bases). The germline V gene has CDR1 SGHRS and CDR2 YFSETQ. The CDR3 totals 16 residues. Trimming took off 1 base at V and 4 bases at J, with 14 bases between the two ends. The CDR3 nucleotides are TGCGCCAGCAGCTTGCCCACTCGGGGGGCCACCGGGGAGCTGTTTTTT. Translating gives CASSLPTRGATGELFF.

This clonotype showed up just a few times. This chain uses TRBV5-1 with TRBJ2-5; D is undetermined. The V end lost 0 bases, the J end lost 5 bases, and 14 bases lay between the germline ends. The CDR3 spans 15 residues. Germline V gene lookup returns CDR1 SGHRS and CDR2 YFSETQ. CDR3 sequence (DNA): TGCGCCAGCAGCTTGGCCGCTAGGGCACAGGAGACCCAGTACTTC. It encodes CASSLAARAQETQYF. Based on the CDR3 plus reference TRBV5-1 and TRBJ2-5, the full variable domain is KAGVTQTPRYLIKTRGQQVTLSCSPISGHRSVSWYQQTPGQGLQFLFEYFSETQRNKGNFPGRFSGRQFSNSRSEMNVSTLELGDSALYLCASSLAARAQETQYFGPGTRLLVL.